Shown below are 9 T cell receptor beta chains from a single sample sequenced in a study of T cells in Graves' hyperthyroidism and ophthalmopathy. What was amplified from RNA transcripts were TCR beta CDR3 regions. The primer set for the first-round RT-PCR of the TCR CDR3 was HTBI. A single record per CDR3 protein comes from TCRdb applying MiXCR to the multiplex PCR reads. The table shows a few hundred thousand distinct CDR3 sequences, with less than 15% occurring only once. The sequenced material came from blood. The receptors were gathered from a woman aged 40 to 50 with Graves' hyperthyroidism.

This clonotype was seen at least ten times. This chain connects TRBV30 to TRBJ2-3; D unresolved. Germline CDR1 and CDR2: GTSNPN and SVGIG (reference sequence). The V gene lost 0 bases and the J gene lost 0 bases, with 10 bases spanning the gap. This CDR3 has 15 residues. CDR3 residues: CAWSVRAASTDTQYF. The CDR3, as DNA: TGTGCCTGGAGTGTACGGGCAGCAAGCACAGATACGCAGTATTTT.

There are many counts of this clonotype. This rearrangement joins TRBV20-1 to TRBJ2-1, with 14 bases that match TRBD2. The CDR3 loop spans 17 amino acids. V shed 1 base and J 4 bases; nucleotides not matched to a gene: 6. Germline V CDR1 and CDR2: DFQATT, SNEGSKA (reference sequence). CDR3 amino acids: CSARGGLAGESYNEQFF. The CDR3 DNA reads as TGCAGTGCTAGAGGGGGACTAGCGGGAGAAAGTTACAATGAGCAGTTCTTC.

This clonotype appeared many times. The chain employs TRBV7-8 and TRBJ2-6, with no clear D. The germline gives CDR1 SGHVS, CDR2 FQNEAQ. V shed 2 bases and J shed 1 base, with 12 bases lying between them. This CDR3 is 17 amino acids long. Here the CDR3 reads CASSLPLSNSGANVLTF. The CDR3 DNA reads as TGTGCCAGCAGCTTACCCCTTTCCAATTCTGGGGCCAACGTCCTGACTTTC.

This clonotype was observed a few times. This chain's CDR3 is CASSPGDRATYEQYF. DNA for the CDR3: TGCGCCAGCAGCCCCGGGGACAGGGCTACCTACGAGCAGTACTTC. The V gene is TRBV5-1, the J gene TRBJ2-7; 9 bases fit TRBD1. The CDR3 is made up of 15 amino acids. The trim removed 4 bases at V and 2 bases at J, leaving 7 bases unmatched. Germline values: CDR1 SGHRS, CDR2 YFSETQ. The variable domain in full, with the rest retrieved from reference TRBV5-1 and TRBJ2-7, is KAGVTQTPRYLIKTRGQQVTLSCSPISGHRSVSWYQQTPGQGLQFLFEYFSETQRNKGNFPGRFSGRQFSNSRSEMNVSTLELGDSALYLCASSPGDRATYEQYFGPGTRLTVT.

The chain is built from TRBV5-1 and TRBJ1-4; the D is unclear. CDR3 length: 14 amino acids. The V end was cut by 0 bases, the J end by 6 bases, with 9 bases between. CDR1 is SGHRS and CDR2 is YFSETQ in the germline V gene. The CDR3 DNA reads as TGCGCCAGCAGCTTGGGATCCCTAGATGAAAAACTGTTTTTT. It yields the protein CASSLGSLDEKLFF.

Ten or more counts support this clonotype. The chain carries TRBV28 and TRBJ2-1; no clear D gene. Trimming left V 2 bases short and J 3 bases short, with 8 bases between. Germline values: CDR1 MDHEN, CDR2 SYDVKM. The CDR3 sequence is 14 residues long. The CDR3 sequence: CASSLRASYNEQFF. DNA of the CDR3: TGTGCCAGCAGTTTAAGGGCTAGCTACAATGAGCAGTTCTTC.

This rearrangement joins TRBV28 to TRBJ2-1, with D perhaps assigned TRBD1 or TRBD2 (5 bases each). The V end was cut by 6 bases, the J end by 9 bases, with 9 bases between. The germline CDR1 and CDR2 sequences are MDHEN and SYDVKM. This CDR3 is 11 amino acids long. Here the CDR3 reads CASRGGGEQFF. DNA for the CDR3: TGTGCCAGCAGGGGTGGGGGTGAGCAGTTCTTC.

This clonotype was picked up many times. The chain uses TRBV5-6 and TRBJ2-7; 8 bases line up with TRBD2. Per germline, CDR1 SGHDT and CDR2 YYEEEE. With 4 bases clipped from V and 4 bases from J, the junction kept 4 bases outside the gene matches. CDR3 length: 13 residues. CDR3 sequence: CASSPGGEYEQYF. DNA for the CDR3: TGTGCCAGCAGCCCCGGGGGGGAGTACGAGCAGTACTTC.

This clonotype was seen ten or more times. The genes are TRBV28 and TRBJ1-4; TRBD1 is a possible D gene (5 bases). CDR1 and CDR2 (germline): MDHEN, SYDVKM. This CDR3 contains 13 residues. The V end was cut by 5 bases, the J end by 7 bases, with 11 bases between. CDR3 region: CASSRGVREKLFF. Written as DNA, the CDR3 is TGTGCCAGCAGTCGGGGCGTGCGTGAAAAACTGTTTTTT.